This TCR beta chain was profiled in a study of cytomegalovirus exposure and HLA in healthy donors. The data were produced by immunoSEQ multiplex PCR, yet TCRdb's version contains in-frame clones alone and is incomplete. The sample includes over 150,000 clones, about nine tenths of them seen just once. This CDR3 contains 16 residues. The germline V gene encodes CDR1 MGHRA and CDR2 YSYEKL. Trimming pared 1 base from V and 6 bases from J, leaving 16 bases between. Concerning this clone itself: Its antigen is unidentified.

Study-level results: Cytomegalovirus-associated status was assigned to 150 to 200 TCR beta chains.

The sample consisted of PBMCs. The TCR originated in a woman in her thirties in good health and CMV-seronegative. This chain links TRBV4-1 with TRBJ1-5, with a weak D call TRBD1 (5 bases). DNA for the CDR3: TGCGCCAGCAGCCAAGTAGCTCTAGGGGCGGGTCAGCCCCAGCATTTT. Amino acids: CASSQVALGAGQPQHF.